This TCR beta chain was recorded in a study of shared clonotypes between healthy human individuals. Broader study findings: Sharing of clonotypes among donors was expected to vary with sequencing depth.

Methods used by the authors: ImmunoSEQ supplied junction-only sequences lacking quality scores, so filtering was different. Libraries were prepared by immunoSEQ multiplex PCR; TCRdb keeps only in-frame clonotypes and omits some of them. V, J and clone size are those of that table, while D and trimming were read from the DNA. The profile shows over 300,000 clones, around 86% of them singletons. A remark on this clone: Its antigen remains unknown.

After removal of 6 bases from V and 2 bases from J, the junction contained 5 bases not matched to a gene. The CDR3 runs to 15 residues. Germline V gives CDR1 SNHLY, CDR2 FYNNEI. The chain couples TRBV2 to TRBJ2-1, with 9 bases aligning to TRBD1. The TCR was taken from a man younger than 35 in good health. Sequenced: memory CD8+ T cells sorted from blood. Subset in this sample: CD45RO+ cells pooled with CCR7-negative TemRA cells. CDR3 region: CASSDGQGPYNEQFF. CDR3 DNA sequence: TGTGCCAGCAGCGACGGACAGGGGCCCTACAATGAGCAGTTCTTC.